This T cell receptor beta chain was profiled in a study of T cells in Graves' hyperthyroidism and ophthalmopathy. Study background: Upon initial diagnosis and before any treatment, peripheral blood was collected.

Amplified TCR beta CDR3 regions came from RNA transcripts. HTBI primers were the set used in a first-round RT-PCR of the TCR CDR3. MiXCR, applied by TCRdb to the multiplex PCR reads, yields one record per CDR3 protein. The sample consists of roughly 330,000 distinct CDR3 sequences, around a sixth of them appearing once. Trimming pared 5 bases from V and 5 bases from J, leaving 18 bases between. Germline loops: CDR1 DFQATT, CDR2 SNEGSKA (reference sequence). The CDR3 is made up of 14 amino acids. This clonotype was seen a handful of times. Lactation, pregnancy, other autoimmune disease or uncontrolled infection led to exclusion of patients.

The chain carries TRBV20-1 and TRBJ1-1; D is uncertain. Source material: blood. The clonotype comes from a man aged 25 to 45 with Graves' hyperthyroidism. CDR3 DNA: TGCAGTGCTGGAGGGTGGGTGAGAACGACTGAAGCTTTCTTT. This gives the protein CSAGGWVRTTEAFF.